A single sample is the source of the 25 T cell receptor beta chains below, sequenced in a study of blood T cell repertoires in COVID-19. Profiled with immunoSEQ multiplex PCR; TCRdb holds only in-frame clones, not every one. The profile shows around 250,000 clones, 86% of them singletons. The sequencing sample was made of peripheral blood. Every receptor here comes from a woman in her twenties or thirties with active or convalescent COVID-19.

The chain employs TRBV5-6 and TRBJ1-1; D uncertain. Trimming left V 0 bases short and J 1 base short, with 7 bases between. The germline V gene encodes CDR1 SGHDT and CDR2 YYEEEE. The CDR3 totals 14 residues. CDR3 nucleotide sequence: TGTGCCAGCAGCTTGGGACTCAAGAACACTGAAGCTTTCTTT. This gives the protein CASSLGLKNTEAFF.

The chain joins TRBV19 to TRBJ1-5; D ambiguous. Trimming took off 5 bases at V and 3 bases at J, with 8 bases between the two ends. The CDR3 length is 13 residues. CDR1 is LNHDA, CDR2 SQIVND, per germline (reference sequence). The CDR3 DNA is TGTGCCAGTAGTCCGGTGGTCAATCAGCCCCAGCATTTT. This gives the protein CASSPVVNQPQHF.

The chain has TRBV6-5 and TRBJ1-2, with TRBD1 identical over 7 bases. In germline, CDR1 is MNHEY, CDR2 SVGAGI. There are 14 residues in the CDR3. After removal of 6 bases from V and 8 bases from J, the junction contained 12 bases not matched to a gene. CDR3 nucleotide sequence: TGTGCCAGCAGACCGGGACAGAGCATATGGGGCTACACCTTC. This translates into CASRPGQSIWGYTF.

This chain joins TRBV6-4 and TRBJ1-6, with a possible D match to TRBD1 (6 bases). From germline, CDR1 is MRHNA and CDR2 SNTAGT. The CDR3 contains 15 residues. Trimming took 3 bases from V and 7 from J, leaving 13 bases between them. The CDR3 here is CASSEVPGDNSPLHF. The CDR3 DNA reads as TGTGCCAGCAGTGAGGTCCCAGGGGACAATTCACCCCTCCACTTT.

This chain links TRBV27 with TRBJ2-7; 9 nucleotides agree with TRBD1. V lost 4 bases to trimming and J lost 1 base; unmatched junction nucleotides: 5. The germline CDR1 and CDR2 sequences are MNHEY and SMNVEV (reference sequence). This CDR3 has 15 residues. The CDR3 region is CASSSPGTGSYEQYF. DNA for the CDR3: TGTGCCAGCAGTTCTCCCGGGACAGGGTCCTACGAGCAGTACTTC.

This clone was observed once. The genes are TRBV7-9 and TRBJ1-1; D is possibly TRBD1 (6 bases). Per germline, CDR1 SEHNR and CDR2 FQNEAQ (reference sequence). V was shortened by 6 bases and J by 11 bases, with 22 bases between the two germline ends. The CDR3 length is 14 residues. CDR3 loop: CASSPGGATVRAFF. The CDR3 coding sequence is TGTGCCAGCAGTCCCGGGGGGGCAACCGTTCGGGCTTTCTTT. The full variable domain, in which reference TRBV7-9 and TRBJ1-1 provide the parts outside the CDR3, is DTGVSQNPRHKITKRGQNVTFRCDPISEHNRLYWYRQTLGQGPEFLTYFQNEAQLEKSRLLSDRFSAERPKGSFSTLEIQRTEQGDSAMYLCASSPGGATVRAFFGQGTRLTVV.

This chain links TRBV5-6 with TRBJ1-1; 7 bases map to TRBD1. V gave up 3 bases and J gave up 4 bases; unmatched junction bases: 3. Germline values: CDR1 SGHDT, CDR2 YYEEEE. The CDR3 runs 13 residues. The CDR3 loop reads CASSWGTATEAFF. The CDR3 DNA reads as TGTGCCAGCAGCTGGGGGACAGCCACTGAAGCTTTCTTT.

The CDR3 sequence: CASTSGNTIYF. The CDR3 DNA sequence: TGTGCCAGCACTTCCGGAAACACCATATATTTT. This chain joins TRBV5-8 and TRBJ1-3; unclear D gene. V was shortened by 6 bases and J by 4 bases, with 5 bases between the two germline ends. The CDR3 totals 11 residues. Germline V gene sequence: CDR1 SGHTS, CDR2 YDEGEE.

This chain uses TRBV11-3 with TRBJ2-7; 7 nucleotides match TRBD1. Germline CDR1 reads SGHNT; CDR2 reads YENEEA. This CDR3 is 13 amino acids long. With V trimmed by 3 bases and J by 5 bases, 4 bases remained unmatched. In DNA form, the CDR3 reads TGTGCCAGCAGCTTTGACAGGGACCACGAGCAGTACTTC. It translates to CASSFDRDHEQYF.

The chain uses TRBV27 and TRBJ1-2; 12 nucleotides align to TRBD1. In germline, CDR1 is MNHEY, CDR2 SMNVEV (reference sequence). V shed 4 bases and J 7 bases; nucleotides not matched to a gene: 7. This CDR3 contains 15 residues. This chain's CDR3 is CASSSPGQGAGGYTF. CDR3 coding DNA: TGTGCCAGCAGTTCACCGGGACAGGGGGCGGGTGGCTACACCTTC.

The chain recombines TRBV3-1 (or the pseudogene TRBV3-2) with TRBJ2-1; D uncertain. The CDR3 covers 12 residues. Germline values: CDR1 LGHDT, CDR2 YNNKEL (reference sequence). V gave up 0 bases and J gave up 10 bases, with 7 bases separating them. In DNA form, the CDR3 reads TGTGCCAGCAGCCAAGAGGGCGCGGAGCAGTTCTTC. Amino acids: CASSQEGAEQFF.

The chain carries TRBV7-2 and TRBJ1-6; D not certain. This CDR3 comprises 16 residues. Germline assignment: CDR1 SGHTA and CDR2 FQGNSA. V shed 2 bases and J shed 0 bases, with 8 bases lying between them. The CDR3 protein is CASSLNFRSYNSPLHF. CDR3 in DNA: TGTGCCAGCAGCTTAAACTTCCGCTCCTATAATTCACCCCTCCACTTT.

The chain joins TRBV27 to TRBJ1-2, with a weak D call TRBD1 (5 bases). The ends were cut back, 4 bases at V and 0 bases at J, with 15 bases in the middle. CDR1 and CDR2 from the germline V gene are MNHEY and SMNVEV (reference sequence). The CDR3 contains 16 residues. The CDR3 coding sequence is TGTGCCAGCAGTTCCAGTACAGGAACAACTAACTATGGCTACACCTTC. This translates into CASSSSTGTTNYGYTF.

This clone was counted between two and nine times. This chain links TRBV19 with TRBJ1-6; D is unclear. The CDR3 is 15 amino acids. In germline, CDR1 is LNHDA, CDR2 SQIVND (reference sequence). V was clipped by 3 bases and J by 12 bases, with 18 bases between them. CDR3 DNA sequence: TGTGCCAGTAGTATCCTTCTGCCCCGACTTGAACCCCTCCACTTT. It encodes CASSILLPRLEPLHF.

This chain uses TRBV2 with TRBJ1-6; possibly TRBD1 for D (5 bases). The CDR3 has 13 amino acids. The V and J ends lost 7 bases and 9 bases respectively, with 13 bases between them. CDR1 and CDR2 (germline): SNHLY, FYNNEI. The CDR3 reads CASMEGRLSPLHF. Here the CDR3 DNA reads TGTGCCAGCATGGAGGGGAGGCTTTCACCCCTCCACTTT.

The chain couples TRBV9 to TRBJ2-7, with 7 bases matching TRBD1. The length of the CDR3 is 14 residues. Losses at the gene ends were 0 bases for V and 4 bases for J; bases not matched to a gene: 4. The germline gives CDR1 SGDLS, CDR2 YYNGEE. The CDR3 nucleotides are TGTGCCAGCAGCGTAGAAGGGACAGCGTACGAGCAGTACTTC. Its protein is CASSVEGTAYEQYF.

The chain's CDR3 is CSVDPLARSYNEQFF. CDR3 coding DNA: TGCAGCGTTGATCCCCTGGCCCGGAGCTACAATGAGCAGTTCTTC. This chain uses TRBV29-1 with TRBJ2-1; no clear D. The germline CDR1 and CDR2 sequences are SQVTM and ANQGSEA. The V end lost 3 bases, the J end lost 3 bases, and 15 bases lay between the germline ends. The CDR3 extends over 15 amino acids.

The chain joins TRBV9 to TRBJ2-7, with 9 bases matching TRBD2. CDR1 and CDR2 (germline): SGDLS, YYNGEE. J lost 5 bases, V lost 2 bases, and 8 bases had no gene match. CDR3 size: 15 residues. The CDR3 nucleotides read TGTGCCAGCAGCGTGGGACCGGGACTAGCTCACGAGCAGTACTTC. It translates to CASSVGPGLAHEQYF.

As for this clone: Because it lacks the conserved phenylalanine or tryptophan at the end, this CDR3 is likely a read error. This chain links TRBV7-2 with TRBJ1-1; 10 nucleotides line up with TRBD1. Germline values: CDR1 SGHTA, CDR2 FQGNSA. The CDR3 covers 14 residues. Trimming cost V 6 bases and J 5 bases; bases outside gene matches: 6. Here the CDR3 reads CASSKTGGETEAFL. Written as DNA, the CDR3 is TGTGCCAGCAGTAAGACAGGGGGCGAGACTGAAGCTTTCCTT.

The chain recombines TRBV27 with TRBJ2-3, with 8 bases that match TRBD1. The germline V gene has CDR1 MNHEY and CDR2 SMNVEV (reference sequence). CDR3 length: 15 residues. Trimming took 6 bases from V and 0 from J; bases not matched to a gene: 5. The CDR3 DNA follows: TGTGCCAGCAGCACTAGACAGGGGAGCACAGATACGCAGTATTTT. Protein product: CASSTRQGSTDTQYF.

This sequence joins TRBV5-1 and TRBJ2-1, with TRBD2 as a possible D gene (6 bases). The CDR3 contains 14 residues. Germline V lookup: CDR1 SGHRS, CDR2 YFSETQ. Trimming removed 7 bases at V and 5 bases at J, with 16 bases between. The chain's CDR3 is CASGSGGVNNEQFF. CDR3 DNA sequence: TGCGCCAGCGGCAGTGGCGGGGTTAACAATGAGCAGTTCTTC.

The chain uses TRBV6-5 and TRBJ2-1, with TRBD2 as a possible D gene (6 bases). Trimming left V 6 bases short and J 13 bases short, with 16 bases between. The CDR3 is 12 amino acids. Germline V gene lookup returns CDR1 MNHEY and CDR2 SVGAGI. CDR3 in amino acids: CASRGDGGDQFF. Written as DNA, the CDR3 is TGTGCCAGCAGGGGGGACGGGGGTGATCAGTTCTTC.

V is TRBV24-1 and J is TRBJ2-6; unclear D gene. Germline CDR1 is KGHDR and CDR2 is SFDVKD. Trimming took 0 bases from V and 0 from J, leaving 5 bases between them. The CDR3 runs to 16 residues. The CDR3 coding sequence is TGTGCCACCAGTGATTTGAAGCGCTCTGGGGCCAACGTCCTGACTTTC. Translation gives CATSDLKRSGANVLTF.

The genes are TRBV7-2 and TRBJ2-7; D may be TRBD1 (8 bases). The germline V and J ends were trimmed by 4 bases and 3 bases, with 16 bases remaining between them. The CDR3 is 15 amino acids. Germline CDR1 is SGHTA and CDR2 is FQGNSA. CDR3 coding DNA: TGTGCCAGCAGCTCCCACAGGGGGGGTGTCTACGAGCAGTACTTC. Protein sequence: CASSSHRGGVYEQYF.

The count of this clone is one. V is TRBV7-2 and J is TRBJ1-2; 8 nucleotides align to TRBD1. Germline CDR1 and CDR2: SGHTA and FQGNSA. CDR3 length: 14 residues. Trimming took 5 bases from V and 8 from J; bases not matched to a gene: 10. The CDR3 DNA reads TGTGCCAGCAGCACGGGACAGGCGTGGGGAGGCTACACCTTC. It codes for CASSTGQAWGGYTF. The full variable domain, rest sourced from reference TRBV7-2 and TRBJ1-2, is GAGVSQSPSNKVTEKGKDVELRCDPISGHTALYWYRQSLGQGLEFLIYFQGNSAPDKSGLPSDRFSAERTGGSVSTLTIQRTQQEDSAVYLCASSTGQAWGGYTFGSGTRLTVV.